A single sample is the source of the 32 T cell receptor beta chains below, sequenced in a study of T cell repertoires in cytomegalovirus infection. One entry per CDR3 protein, called by TCRdb with MiXCR from the reads. This table holds about 140,000 distinct CDR3 sequences, about 6.5% found once. The material sequenced was PBMCs. The source of these receptors is a human donor in good health (CMV status not recorded). Some clones in this sample may be carry-over from other donors' samples.

This clonotype showed up many times. The rearrangement links TRBV6-1 to TRBJ2-7, with D hard to call. Germline lookup yields CDR1 MNHNS and CDR2 SASEGT. V was cut by 5 bases and J by 5 bases, with 13 bases left in between. This CDR3 contains 13 residues. Here the CDR3 DNA reads TGTGCCAGCAGTTCCAACGACCGCCACGAGCAGTACTTC. Translation: CASSSNDRHEQYF.

This chain connects TRBV14 to TRBJ1-4; no clear D gene. The germline gives CDR1 SGHDN, CDR2 FVKESK. Between the trimmed V and J ends, which lost 8 bases and 5 bases, there was a span of 12 bases. This CDR3 has 13 amino acids. The CDR3 protein is CASQKGPNEKLFF. The CDR3 coding sequence is TGTGCCAGCCAAAAAGGACCGAATGAAAAACTGTTTTTT.

This clonotype was counted at least ten times. The genes are TRBV5-1 and TRBJ2-7; TRBD1 agrees at 7 bases. The ends lost 3 bases at V and 7 bases at J; junction bases unmatched: 10. CDR1 is SGHRS and CDR2 is YFSETQ in the germline V gene. The CDR3 runs 14 residues. CDR3 sequence reads: CASSSGQLGPEQYF. The CDR3, as DNA: TGCGCCAGCAGCTCGGGACAGTTAGGTCCGGAGCAGTACTTC.

This chain connects TRBV7-2 to TRBJ2-2; D not resolved. The CDR3 extends over 15 amino acids. CDR1 is SGHTA and CDR2 is FQGNSA in the germline V gene. The V end lost 2 bases, the J end lost 3 bases, and 10 bases lay between the germline ends. CDR3 region: CASSLRSADTGELFF. CDR3 coding DNA: TGTGCCAGCAGCTTACGGAGCGCGGACACCGGGGAGCTGTTTTTT.

This clonotype was counted many times. The chain combines TRBV10-3 with TRBJ2-7; D unresolved. Germline lookup yields CDR1 ENHRY and CDR2 SYGVKD. This CDR3 has 13 amino acids. Trimming pared 6 bases from V and 2 bases from J, leaving 11 bases between. CDR3 DNA: TGTGCCATCAGACCCCATGGGACCTACGAGCAGTACTTC. It yields the protein CAIRPHGTYEQYF.

This clonotype has a count of ten or more. The rearrangement joins TRBV11-1 to TRBJ2-7; D gene uncertain. V dropped 6 bases and J dropped 4 bases, with 16 bases sitting between them. Per germline, CDR1 SGHAT and CDR2 FQDESV (reference sequence). The CDR3 totals 14 residues. The DNA for the CDR3 is TGTGCCAGCAGTGACTTCAAGAGGTCTTACGAGCAGTACTTC. Translated: CASSDFKRSYEQYF.

This clonotype was detected ten times or more. The rearrangement uses TRBV11-2 and TRBJ2-2, with 7 bases identical to TRBD1. The V segment lost 1 base and the J segment 2 bases; nucleotides outside the gene matches: 4. Per germline, CDR1 SGHAT and CDR2 FQNNGV. CDR3 length equals 16 residues. The CDR3 here is CASSLGGQSNTGELFF. DNA for the CDR3: TGTGCCAGCAGCTTAGGGGGACAGAGTAACACCGGGGAGCTGTTTTTT.

In this sample, this clonotype turned up a few times. The V gene is TRBV28, the J gene TRBJ1-2; possibly TRBD1 for D (6 bases). CDR1 and CDR2 (germline): MDHEN, SYDVKM. The CDR3 spans 11 residues. Trimming cost V 4 bases and J 9 bases, with 9 bases left between them. The CDR3 nucleotides are TGTGCCAGCAGTTCACAGGGAAGCTACACCTTC. It encodes CASSSQGSYTF.

This clonotype occurred many times. The chain uses TRBV5-1 and TRBJ1-1; TRBD1 is a possible D gene (5 bases). Germline CDR1 reads SGHRS; CDR2 reads YFSETQ. Deletions cut 3 bases from V and 5 bases from J, with 11 bases between. The CDR3 is 13 residues long. CDR3 in DNA: TGCGCCAGCAGCTCGCCCGGGGGAACTGAAGCTTTCTTT. Residues: CASSSPGGTEAFF.

The V and J genes are TRBV28 and TRBJ1-1; 7 bases align to TRBD1. J was trimmed by 5 bases and V by 5 bases; bases with no gene match: 8. Germline V gene lookup returns CDR1 MDHEN and CDR2 SYDVKM. The CDR3 runs 14 residues. CDR3 in amino acids: CASSRPTGFTEAFF. The CDR3 region has the DNA TGTGCCAGCAGTCGCCCGACAGGGTTTACTGAAGCTTTCTTT.

The chain is built from TRBV6-5 and TRBJ1-2; 7 positions match TRBD1. Germline V gene data show CDR1 as MNHEY and CDR2 as SVGAGI. The CDR3 runs to 13 residues. J was trimmed by 8 bases and V by 5 bases; bases with no gene match: 8. The CDR3 nucleotides read TGTGCCAGCAGTCCAACAGGGGAGGGAGGCTACACCTTC. This translates into CASSPTGEGGYTF.

This clonotype has ten or more counts. CDR3 loop: CASTEAGSYNEQFF. The CDR3 DNA is TGTGCCAGTACCGAGGCGGGCTCCTACAATGAGCAGTTCTTC. The J gene is TRBJ2-1, the V gene TRBV19, with D perhaps TRBD2 (5 bases). This CDR3 has 14 residues. V was clipped by 7 bases and J by 0 bases, with 10 bases between them. Germline V CDR1 and CDR2: LNHDA, SQIVND (reference sequence). The full variable domain, in which reference TRBV19 and TRBJ2-1 provide the parts outside the CDR3, is DGGITQSPKYLFRKEGQNVTLSCEQNLNHDAMYWYRQDPGQGLRLIYYSQIVNDFQKGDIAEGYSVSREKKESFPLTVTSAQKNPTAFYLCASTEAGSYNEQFFGPGTRLTVL.

V usage is TRBV28 and J usage is TRBJ1-1; D uncertain. CDR3 length equals 13 residues. V lost 6 bases and J 0 bases, leaving 8 bases between the germline ends. Germline V gene sequence: CDR1 MDHEN, CDR2 SYDVKM. The CDR3: CASRILVNTEAFF. In DNA, the CDR3 is TGTGCCAGCAGAATCCTGGTGAACACTGAAGCTTTCTTT.

The table lists this clonotype with many counts. V usage is TRBV7-2 and J usage is TRBJ2-1; D possibly matches TRBD1 or TRBD2 (6 bases each). Trimming removed 2 bases from V and 4 bases from J, with 12 bases in between. Germline V gene data show CDR1 as SGHTA and CDR2 as FQGNSA. The CDR3 sequence is 15 residues long. In DNA form, the CDR3 reads TGTGCCAGCAGCTTATCGGGGGCCAATTACAATGAGCAGTTCTTC. Amino acid sequence: CASSLSGANYNEQFF.

The chain joins TRBV20-1 to TRBJ1-4; D may be TRBD1 (6 bases). V was cut by 4 bases and J by 7 bases, with 13 bases left in between. Looked up from germline, CDR1 is DFQATT and CDR2 is SNEGSKA (reference sequence). The CDR3 has 13 amino acids. The CDR3 here is CSANTGWGEKLFF. CDR3 DNA: TGCAGTGCTAATACAGGGTGGGGTGAAAAACTGTTTTTT.

There are many counts of this clonotype. The J gene is TRBJ2-2, the V gene TRBV7-2; tentatively, D is TRBD1 (6 bases). Trimming removed 5 bases at V and 4 bases at J, with 20 bases between. This CDR3 is built from 17 residues. Germline loops: CDR1 SGHTA, CDR2 FQGNSA. The CDR3 loop is CASSRHGPGAGTGELFF. The DNA of the CDR3 is TGTGCCAGCAGCCGCCACGGCCCAGGGGCGGGCACCGGGGAGCTGTTTTTT.

In this sample, this clonotype turned up a few times. The chain combines TRBV12-3 or TRBV12-4 with TRBJ2-7; D is perhaps TRBD2 (5 bases). The V and J ends lost 6 bases and 5 bases respectively, with 14 bases between them. CDR3 length: 13 residues. The CDR3 loop reads CASSAHIGNEQYF. The CDR3 nucleotides read TGTGCCAGCAGCGCTCACATCGGGAACGAGCAGTACTTC.

Note on this clonotype: This clone may be a read error of a much larger clone one base away. V and J are TRBV7-2 and TRBJ2-3; D may be TRBD1 (7 bases). Germline V gene data show CDR1 as SGHTA and CDR2 as FQGNSA. The ends were cut back, 4 bases at V and 10 bases at J, with 24 bases in the middle. The CDR3 covers 16 residues. CDR3 protein: CASSSMAPSRGAPQYF. The CDR3 coding sequence is TGTGCCAGCAGCTCGATGGCTCCTAGCAGGGGGGCTCCGCAGTATTTT.

This clonotype was recorded at least ten times. The chain is built from TRBV7-2 and TRBJ2-3; the D is unclear. Trimming left V 6 bases short and J 5 bases short, with 12 bases between. In germline, CDR1 is SGHTA, CDR2 FQGNSA. The CDR3 is 13 amino acids. The CDR3 reads CASRRTELDTQYF. The CDR3 DNA follows: TGTGCCAGCAGACGGACCGAGCTAGATACGCAGTATTTT.

This clonotype was counted only a few times. This chain uses TRBV3-1 with TRBJ2-5; D remains unclear. Germline V gives CDR1 LGHDT, CDR2 YNNKEL (reference sequence). The CDR3 runs to 15 residues. V was cut by 1 base and J by 2 bases, with 11 bases left in between. This CDR3 is CASSQGPLGQETQYF. CDR3 nucleotides: TGTGCCAGCAGCCAAGGGCCGCTCGGTCAAGAGACCCAGTACTTC.

The chain combines TRBV24-1 with TRBJ2-1; D call uncertain. CDR1 is KGHDR and CDR2 is SFDVKD in the germline V gene. V lost 1 base, J lost 6 bases, and 3 bases lay in between. This CDR3 has 12 residues. The CDR3 coding sequence is TGTGCCACCAGTGATTTCGGCAATGAGCAGTTCTTC. Its protein is CATSDFGNEQFF.

In this sample, this clonotype turned up many times. The genes are TRBV19 and TRBJ1-5; the D gene is possibly TRBD1 (5 bases). CDR3 size: 13 residues. V shed 4 bases and J shed 5 bases, with 9 bases lying between them. The germline gives CDR1 LNHDA, CDR2 SQIVND (reference sequence). CDR3 in DNA: TGTGCCAGTAGTACCGGGACCTATCAGCCCCAGCATTTT. Translating gives CASSTGTYQPQHF.

This clonotype was found many times. The V gene is TRBV4-1, the J gene TRBJ2-1; 11 bases align to TRBD2. Germline V gives CDR1 MGHRA, CDR2 YSYEKL. The V gene end was trimmed by 0 bases and the J gene end by 6 bases; junction bases not matched to a gene: 10. The CDR3 runs 18 residues. The CDR3 loop is CASSQDRLAGGHSNEQFF. DNA for the CDR3: TGCGCCAGCAGCCAAGATCGGCTAGCGGGGGGACATAGCAATGAGCAGTTCTTC.

This clonotype appeared many times. The J gene is TRBJ1-1, the V gene TRBV7-3; a possible D gene is TRBD1 (5 bases). CDR1 SGHTA and CDR2 FQGTGA come from the germline V gene. The V end was cut by 5 bases, the J end by 7 bases, with 20 bases between. The CDR3 is 15 residues long. This chain's CDR3 is CASSPTGTVGGEAFF. DNA for the CDR3: TGTGCCAGCAGCCCAACCGGGACGGTAGGAGGTGAAGCTTTCTTT.

The J gene is TRBJ2-3, the V gene TRBV2, with D possibly TRBD2 on 7 matching bases. The CDR3 sequence is 14 residues long. V lost 7 bases and J 3 bases, leaving 14 bases between the germline ends. In germline, CDR1 is SNHLY, CDR2 FYNNEI. The CDR3 coding sequence is TGTGCCAGCAAGGGGGGGGTCCAGACAGATACGCAGTATTTT. Protein product: CASKGGVQTDTQYF.

This clonotype was seen many times. This rearrangement joins TRBV19 to TRBJ1-1; D remains ambiguous. Deletions cut 7 bases from V and 0 bases from J, with 9 bases between. Germline lookup yields CDR1 LNHDA and CDR2 SQIVND (reference sequence). The CDR3 is made up of 13 amino acids. The CDR3 region is CASIGPMNTEAFF. In nucleotides, the CDR3 is TGTGCCAGTATTGGGCCGATGAACACTGAAGCTTTCTTT.

This clonotype was seen at least ten times. The chain employs TRBV6-6 and TRBJ1-3; TRBD1 might be the D (6 bases). The CDR3 has 14 amino acids. CDR1 and CDR2 from the germline V gene are MNHNY and SVGAGI (reference sequence). V was shortened by 5 bases and J by 3 bases, with 11 bases between the two germline ends. CDR3 DNA sequence: TGTGCCAGCAGTGTCGACAGGCTTGGAAACACCATATATTTT. This sequence encodes CASSVDRLGNTIYF.

This clonotype was observed many times. This sequence joins TRBV5-4 and TRBJ1-1, with D maybe TRBD1 (5 bases). CDR3 length: 15 amino acids. CDR1 is SGHNT, CDR2 YYREEE, per germline (reference sequence). The germline V and J ends were trimmed by 1 base and 3 bases, with 13 bases remaining between them. The CDR3, as DNA: TGTGCCAGCAGCTTGATCCGGGGCAGGGACACTGAAGCTTTCTTT. Amino acids: CASSLIRGRDTEAFF.

Ten or more counts support this clonotype. The V gene is TRBV7-2, the J gene TRBJ1-5; D may be TRBD1 (6 bases). This CDR3 comprises 15 residues. Per the germline V gene, CDR1 is SGHTA and CDR2 is FQGNSA. Trimming took off 3 bases at V and 3 bases at J, with 12 bases between the two ends. CDR3 DNA sequence: TGTGCCAGCAGCTTCGGGGGCCCCCTCAATCAGCCCCAGCATTTT. It codes for CASSFGGPLNQPQHF.

V usage is TRBV2 and J usage is TRBJ2-1; perhaps TRBD2 as D (5 bases). V was clipped by 4 bases and J by 0 bases, with 10 bases between them. The germline V gene encodes CDR1 SNHLY and CDR2 FYNNEI. The CDR3 loop spans 15 amino acids. As DNA, the CDR3 is TGTGCCAGCAGTGGGACTGGTAGCTCCTACAATGAGCAGTTCTTC. Translation gives CASSGTGSSYNEQFF. Based on the CDR3 plus reference TRBV2 and TRBJ2-1, the full variable domain is EPEVTQTPSHQVTQMGQEVILRCVPISNHLYFYWYRQILGQKVEFLVSFYNNEISEKSEIFDDQFSVERPDGSNFTLKIRSTKLEDSAMYFCASSGTGSSYNEQFFGPGTRLTVL.

The CDR3 nucleotides are TGTGCCAGCAGCCCGGACAGTCTAGCTGGAAACACCATATATTTT. Residues: CASSPDSLAGNTIYF. The chain couples TRBV7-9 to TRBJ1-3, with D perhaps matching TRBD1 (6 bases). Germline values: CDR1 SEHNR, CDR2 FQNEAQ (reference sequence). This CDR3 contains 15 residues. Trimming took off 5 bases at V and 2 bases at J, with 13 bases between the two ends. Supplemented by reference TRBV7-9 and TRBJ1-3, the full variable domain reads DTGVSQNPRHKITKRGQNVTFRCDPISEHNRLYWYRQTLGQGPEFLTYFQNEAQLEKSRLLSDRFSAERPKGSFSTLEIQRTEQGDSAMYLCASSPDSLAGNTIYFGEGSWLTVV.

At least ten counts were recorded for this clonotype. This chain connects TRBV12-3 or TRBV12-4 to TRBJ1-1; 10 bases align to TRBD1. This CDR3 has 13 amino acids. V was pared by 8 bases and J by 8 bases, with 8 bases of the junction left unmatched. The CDR3 sequence is CASVGDRGSEAFF. Written as DNA, the CDR3 is TGTGCCAGCGTGGGGGACAGGGGATCAGAAGCTTTCTTT.